The 4 T cell receptor beta chains below come from one sample, sequenced in a study of T cell responses to AZD1222 COVID-19 vaccine. TCRdb's copy holds only in-frame clones and misses some; the assay was immunoSEQ multiplex PCR. This sample carries approximately 170,000 clones, approximately 89% of them seen once, and the ten largest clones take approximately 4.8%. The sequencing used peripheral blood, collected on day 0 of AZD1222 vaccination. The receptors were sampled from an adult in good health.

The chain joins TRBV5-1 to TRBJ1-6, with TRBD1 identical over 8 bases. Germline CDR1 is SGHRS and CDR2 is YFSETQ. After removal of 0 bases from V and 7 bases from J, the junction contained 0 bases not matched to a gene. CDR3 length equals 14 residues. The CDR3 reads CASSLGTGNSPLHF. DNA of the CDR3: TGCGCCAGCAGCTTGGGGACAGGGAATTCACCCCTCCACTTT. Complete variable domain (other parts from reference TRBV5-1 and TRBJ1-6): KAGVTQTPRYLIKTRGQQVTLSCSPISGHRSVSWYQQTPGQGLQFLFEYFSETQRNKGNFPGRFSGRQFSNSRSEMNVSTLELGDSALYLCASSLGTGNSPLHFGNGTRLTVT.

This clone appeared once. V and J are TRBV6-2 or TRBV6-3 and TRBJ1-2, with D perhaps TRBD1 (6 bases). Germline-derived CDR1 and CDR2 are MNHEY and SVGEGT. Between the trimmed V and J ends, which lost 5 bases and 2 bases, there was a span of 12 bases. The CDR3 sequence is 14 residues long. The CDR3 DNA sequence: TGTGCCAGCAGTCCCGGGACAATCAACTATGGCTACACCTTC. Translating gives CASSPGTINYGYTF.

CDR3 sequence reads: CASRDGTSGNTIYF. DNA of the CDR3: TGTGCCAGCAGAGACGGCACCTCTGGAAACACCATATATTTT. The J gene is TRBJ1-3, the V gene TRBV6-5; no reliable D call. Germline V gene data show CDR1 as MNHEY and CDR2 as SVGAGI. V was cut by 6 bases and J by 0 bases, with 9 bases left in between. The CDR3 contains 14 residues.

The J gene is TRBJ1-1, the V gene TRBV6-5; D gene ambiguous. This CDR3 contains 14 residues. V gave up 0 bases and J gave up 4 bases, with 9 bases separating them. Germline V lookup: CDR1 MNHEY, CDR2 SVGAGI. In nucleotides, the CDR3 is TGTGCCAGCAGTTACTCGTCCGGGGTCACTGAAGCTTTCTTT. Amino acids: CASSYSSGVTEAFF.